The 32 T cell receptor beta chains listed next were all sequenced from one sample in a study of T cell responses to AZD1222 COVID-19 vaccine. The table came from immunoSEQ multiplex PCR; TCRdb's copy has only in-frame clones and leaves some out. This sample has 120,000 or so clones; 65% to 90% occur once, and the top ten carry roughly a quarter. The sequences come from peripheral blood, collected 28 days after the second AZD1222 dose. The receptors shown here come from an adult who received the AZD1222 COVID-19 vaccine.

The chain carries TRBV6-5 and TRBJ1-1; no definite D call. V was pared by 8 bases and J by 0 bases, with 10 bases between. The CDR3 is 13 residues long. CDR1 and CDR2 (germline): MNHEY, SVGAGI. The CDR3 region is CASLKAVNTEAFF. The CDR3, as DNA: TGTGCCAGCTTGAAGGCAGTGAACACTGAAGCTTTCTTT.

The chain combines TRBV29-1 with TRBJ1-2; D is perhaps TRBD1 (5 bases). V dropped 4 bases and J dropped 6 bases, with 15 bases sitting between them. The CDR3 length is 13 residues. In germline, CDR1 is SQVTM, CDR2 ANQGSEA. The CDR3 coding sequence is TGCAGCGTTGCTTACCGGCAGGGAGATGGCTACACCTTC. Protein sequence: CSVAYRQGDGYTF.

This sequence joins TRBV2 and TRBJ2-7, with D hard to call. The V gene lost 6 bases and the J gene lost 2 bases, with 14 bases spanning the gap. The germline V gene encodes CDR1 SNHLY and CDR2 FYNNEI. The CDR3 sequence is 14 residues long. The CDR3 loop is CASRAEAVTYEQYF. CDR3 bases: TGTGCCAGCAGGGCAGAGGCAGTTACCTACGAGCAGTACTTC.

V gene TRBV5-6 combines with J gene TRBJ1-5; D remains ambiguous. Trimming cost V 3 bases and J 4 bases, with 11 bases left between them. Germline V gene lookup returns CDR1 SGHDT and CDR2 YYEEEE. This CDR3 has 14 amino acids. The CDR3 nucleotides read TGTGCCAGCAGCTCCCGACGGATTAATCAGCCCCAGCATTTT. Its translation is CASSSRRINQPQHF.

This clone was found once. This chain joins TRBV5-1 and TRBJ1-2; D is unresolved. The V and J ends lost 1 base and 6 bases respectively, with 13 bases between them. This CDR3 has 14 amino acids. Germline CDR1 is SGHRS and CDR2 is YFSETQ. CDR3 in DNA: TGCGCCAGCAGCTTGAAGCTCGGGTCTCATGGCTACACCTTC. Encoded protein: CASSLKLGSHGYTF.

V usage is TRBV4-2 and J usage is TRBJ2-7; D is undetermined. This CDR3 comprises 14 residues. Germline CDR1 LGHNA, CDR2 YNFKEQ. V lost 1 base, J lost 4 bases, and 11 bases lay in between. The CDR3 loop is CASSQGVEGYEQYF. The CDR3 region has the DNA TGTGCCAGCAGCCAAGGGGTCGAAGGGTACGAGCAGTACTTC.

The chain employs TRBV24-1 and TRBJ1-5; no firm D call. The V gene's germline CDR1 is KGHDR and CDR2 SFDVKD. The germline V and J ends were trimmed by 8 bases and 4 bases, with 8 bases remaining between them. This CDR3 has 12 residues. CDR3 nucleotides: TGTGCCACCAAGGCAGAGAATCAGCCCCAGCATTTT. It yields the protein CATKAENQPQHF.

Worth noting for this clone: The junction and the germline gene differ at one end; a read error may be behind it. The gene calls are TRBV7-7 and TRBJ2-2, with TRBD2 identical over 9 bases. Germline V gene sequence: CDR1 SSHAT, CDR2 FNYEAQ (reference sequence). CDR3 length equals 14 residues. CDR3 nucleotide sequence: TGTGCTAGCAGGAAAGCGGGGGGCACCGGGGAGCTGTTTTTT. Translated, it gives CASRKAGGTGELFF.

The chain uses TRBV2 and TRBJ2-7; 12 nucleotides match TRBD1. The CDR3 loop spans 18 amino acids. Germline loops: CDR1 SNHLY, CDR2 FYNNEI. V was clipped by 5 bases and J by 5 bases; unmatched bases: 16. CDR3 region: CASSLRRGTGGFGNEQYF. CDR3 nucleotides: TGTGCCAGCAGTCTGCGTCGAGGGACAGGGGGCTTCGGTAACGAGCAGTACTTC.

The genes are TRBV4-3 and TRBJ1-1, with TRBD1 matching 8 bases. The CDR3 contains 15 residues. V shed 1 base and J 5 bases; nucleotides not matched to a gene: 6. CDR1 is LGHNA, CDR2 YSLEER, per germline. The CDR3 sequence: CASSQVQGARTEAFF. CDR3 DNA: TGCGCCAGCAGCCAAGTTCAGGGGGCGCGAACTGAAGCTTTCTTT.

V is TRBV11-2 and J is TRBJ1-2; the D gene is possibly TRBD1 (6 bases). CDR1 SGHAT and CDR2 FQNNGV come from the germline V gene. Trimming removed 5 bases from V and 8 bases from J, with 21 bases in between. The CDR3 runs 15 residues. CDR3 DNA: TGTGCCAGCAGCCTACTACGGGACATCACGCGAGGCTACACCTTC. Translated, it gives CASSLLRDITRGYTF. The complete variable domain, with remaining parts taken from reference TRBV11-2 and TRBJ1-2, reads EAGVAQSPRYKIIEKRQSVAFWCNPISGHATLYWYQQILGQGPKLLIQFQNNGVVDDSQLPKDRFSAERLKGVDSTLKIQPAKLEDSAVYLCASSLLRDITRGYTFGSGTRLTVV.

This clone turned up a few times. V gene TRBV7-2 combines with J gene TRBJ2-7, with TRBD2 identical over 9 bases. CDR3 length: 15 residues. V lost 5 bases and J lost 0; bases outside the gene matches: 5. Germline-derived CDR1 and CDR2 are SGHTA and FQGNSA. The CDR3 bases are TGTGCCAGCAGCATTAGCGGGGGAAACTCCTACGAGCAGTACTTC. Protein sequence: CASSISGGNSYEQYF.

V usage is TRBV5-1 and J usage is TRBJ1-4; D is possibly TRBD1 (5 bases). The CDR3 is 15 amino acids. Germline assignment: CDR1 SGHRS and CDR2 YFSETQ. The V and J ends lost 4 bases and 0 bases respectively, with 10 bases between them. This CDR3 is CASSRGSATNEKLFF. CDR3 DNA: TGCGCCAGCAGCAGGGGCTCCGCAACTAATGAAAAACTGTTTTTT.

The V and J genes are TRBV5-1 and TRBJ2-7; 10 bases line up with TRBD1. Germline CDR1 and CDR2: SGHRS and YFSETQ. The CDR3 spans 15 residues. Losses at the gene ends were 4 bases for V and 3 bases for J; bases not matched to a gene: 7. The CDR3 coding sequence is TGCGCCAGCAGCCCGAGCAGGGACAGGGGCTACGAGCAGTACTTC. Its translation: CASSPSRDRGYEQYF.

V gene TRBV4-3 combines with J gene TRBJ1-5; unclear D gene. Trimming pared 0 bases from V and 3 bases from J, leaving 9 bases between. The length of the CDR3 is 15 residues. The germline gives CDR1 LGHNA, CDR2 YSLEER. CDR3 protein: CASSQDNNLNQPQHF. The CDR3 nucleotides read TGCGCCAGCAGCCAAGATAATAACCTCAATCAGCCCCAGCATTTT.

This clone was recorded a few times. The chain has TRBV29-1 and TRBJ1-2; D gene ambiguous. V was pared by 3 bases and J by 7 bases, with 9 bases between. The CDR3 contains 11 residues. CDR1 is SQVTM and CDR2 is ANQGSEA in the germline V gene. The CDR3 loop reads CSVDDISGYTF. CDR3 bases: TGCAGCGTTGACGACATCTCTGGCTACACCTTC.

The rearrangement joins TRBV28 to TRBJ2-3; TRBD2 agrees at 8 bases. V was clipped by 8 bases and J by 6 bases; unmatched bases: 7. The CDR3 runs to 13 residues. CDR1 is MDHEN, CDR2 SYDVKM, per germline. The CDR3 DNA follows: TGTGCCAGCCTGGCGGGGGGCTGGGATACGCAGTATTTT. It encodes CASLAGGWDTQYF.

The J gene is TRBJ1-2, the V gene TRBV4-3; a weak D match, TRBD1 (5 bases). The CDR3 runs 14 residues. The V end was cut by 3 bases, the J end by 7 bases, with 15 bases between. From germline, CDR1 is LGHNA and CDR2 YSLEER. This CDR3 is CASSQDTGSSGYTF. CDR3 nucleotides: TGCGCCAGCAGCCAGGACACAGGATCATCTGGCTACACCTTC.

The rearrangement joins TRBV7-9 to TRBJ1-1, with D possibly TRBD1 on 5 matching bases. There are 13 residues in the CDR3. V gave up 3 bases and J gave up 3 bases, with 8 bases separating them. CDR1 SEHNR and CDR2 FQNEAQ come from the germline V gene (reference sequence). The CDR3 DNA reads as TGTGCCAGCAGCTTCGTGGGGGACACTGAAGCTTTCTTT. It is translated as CASSFVGDTEAFF.

This chain uses TRBV7-9 with TRBJ1-3; 9 nucleotides match TRBD1. CDR1 and CDR2 (germline): SEHNR, FQNEAQ (reference sequence). The CDR3 contains 16 residues. With 4 bases clipped from V and 4 bases from J, the junction kept 8 bases outside the gene matches. CDR3 protein: CASSWGQGSWGNTIYF. For the CDR3, the DNA is TGTGCCAGCAGCTGGGGACAGGGCTCTTGGGGAAACACCATATATTTT.

This sequence joins TRBV6-5 and TRBJ2-5; possibly TRBD1 or TRBD2 for D (6 bases each). Trimming left V 0 bases short and J 7 bases short, with 12 bases between. CDR1 MNHEY and CDR2 SVGAGI come from the germline V gene. This CDR3 region has 14 residues. CDR3 nucleotides: TGTGCCAGCAGTTACTCGATAGGGGGGAGGACCCAGTACTTC. Its protein is CASSYSIGGRTQYF.

The chain employs TRBV2 and TRBJ2-5, with TRBD2 matching 7 bases. The CDR3 is 13 residues long. The germline gives CDR1 SNHLY, CDR2 FYNNEI. V shed 4 bases and J 9 bases; nucleotides not matched to a gene: 8. The CDR3 region is CASSVYVGRPQYF. The CDR3 DNA is TGTGCCAGCAGTGTTTACGTCGGGAGGCCCCAGTACTTC. Variable domain in full (rest from reference TRBV2 and TRBJ2-5): EPEVTQTPSHQVTQMGQEVILRCVPISNHLYFYWYRQILGQKVEFLVSFYNNEISEKSEIFDDQFSVERPDGSNFTLKIRSTKLEDSAMYFCASSVYVGRPQYFGPGTRLLVL.

The rearrangement joins TRBV5-1 to TRBJ1-6; TRBD1 is a possible D gene (5 bases). Trimming pared 0 bases from V and 9 bases from J, leaving 25 bases between. Germline V gene sequence: CDR1 SGHRS, CDR2 YFSETQ. The CDR3 is 19 amino acids. The CDR3 sequence: CASSLALGDSHGSRSPLHF. CDR3 bases: TGCGCCAGCAGCTTGGCCTTAGGGGACTCCCACGGAAGTCGTTCACCCCTCCACTTT. The variable domain in full, with the rest retrieved from reference TRBV5-1 and TRBJ1-6, is KAGVTQTPRYLIKTRGQQVTLSCSPISGHRSVSWYQQTPGQGLQFLFEYFSETQRNKGNFPGRFSGRQFSNSRSEMNVSTLELGDSALYLCASSLALGDSHGSRSPLHFGNGTRLTVT.

This clone was seen just once. J is TRBJ1-2 and V is TRBV28; D gene uncertain. Germline V gives CDR1 MDHEN, CDR2 SYDVKM. This CDR3 contains 12 residues. V dropped 3 bases and J dropped 4 bases, with 6 bases sitting between them. Here the CDR3 reads CASSFASYGYTF. The CDR3 bases are TGTGCCAGCAGTTTTGCGTCCTATGGCTACACCTTC.

The chain links TRBV5-4 to TRBJ2-7; D perhaps matches TRBD1 (6 bases). Germline V lookup: CDR1 SGHNT, CDR2 YYREEE (reference sequence). This CDR3 is built from 12 residues. V was cut by 3 bases and J by 6 bases, with 10 bases left in between. In DNA form, the CDR3 reads TGTGCCAGCAGCTCGACAGGACTCGAGCAGTACTTC. This sequence encodes CASSSTGLEQYF. The complete variable domain, with remaining parts taken from reference TRBV5-4 and TRBJ2-7, reads ETGVTQSPTHLIKTRGQQVTLRCSSQSGHNTVSWYQQALGQGPQFIFQYYREEENGRGNFPPRFSGLQFPNYSSELNVNALELDDSALYLCASSSTGLEQYFGPGTRLTVT.

The chain recombines TRBV27 with TRBJ1-2; TRBD1 is a possible D gene (5 bases). Germline CDR1 MNHEY, CDR2 SMNVEV (reference sequence). Trimming cost V 6 bases and J 6 bases, with 11 bases left between them. The CDR3 length is 12 residues. CDR3 nucleotides: TGTGCCAGCAGGCGGGGGGGAGATGGCTACACCTTC. Its protein is CASRRGGDGYTF.

The J gene is TRBJ1-3, the V gene TRBV6-5; D unclear. From germline, CDR1 is MNHEY and CDR2 SVGAGI. V lost 6 bases and J lost 0, with 6 bases in between. The CDR3 contains 13 residues. CDR3 protein: CASSRYSGNTIYF. The CDR3 DNA sequence: TGTGCCAGCAGCAGGTACTCTGGAAACACCATATATTTT.

This clone was seen only once. The chain recombines TRBV2 with TRBJ2-7; a weak D match, TRBD1 (6 bases). CDR1 is SNHLY, CDR2 FYNNEI, per germline. Trimming removed 7 bases from V and 5 bases from J, with 15 bases in between. CDR3 length: 13 amino acids. CDR3 protein: CASNQPGVNEQYF. The CDR3 bases are TGTGCCAGCAACCAGCCAGGGGTTAACGAGCAGTACTTC.

The genes are TRBV21-1 and TRBJ2-3; the table's D call, TRBD1, has no DNA check behind it. TRBV21-1 constitutes a pseudogene. The CDR3 consists of 14 residues. The chain's CDR3 is CASSRTDSTDTQYF. CDR3 in DNA: TGTGCCAGCAGCAGGACAGATAGCACAGATACGCAGTATTTT.

This clone has more than one count but fewer than ten. V gene TRBV2 combines with J gene TRBJ1-5, with a weak D call TRBD1 (5 bases). The ends were cut back, 3 bases at V and 2 bases at J, with 11 bases in the middle. The CDR3 totals 15 residues. The germline gives CDR1 SNHLY, CDR2 FYNNEI. CDR3 nucleotides: TGTGCCAGCAGTGAGGGGCAGGCGGGCAATCAGCCCCAGCATTTT. Protein product: CASSEGQAGNQPQHF.

This chain connects TRBV5-1 to TRBJ1-2; no clear D. Germline loops: CDR1 SGHRS, CDR2 YFSETQ. Trimming removed 1 base at V and 7 bases at J, with 14 bases between. The CDR3 is 14 residues long. CDR3 DNA: TGCGCCAGCAGCTTGACTGACTCGACGGCTGGCTACACCTTC. It translates to CASSLTDSTAGYTF. Full variable domain (outside the CDR3, taken from reference TRBV5-1 and TRBJ1-2): KAGVTQTPRYLIKTRGQQVTLSCSPISGHRSVSWYQQTPGQGLQFLFEYFSETQRNKGNFPGRFSGRQFSNSRSEMNVSTLELGDSALYLCASSLTDSTAGYTFGSGTRLTVV.

J is TRBJ1-1 and V is TRBV2; D is undetermined. Per the germline V gene, CDR1 is SNHLY and CDR2 is FYNNEI. This CDR3 comprises 13 residues. The germline V and J ends were trimmed by 2 bases and 7 bases, with 11 bases remaining between them. CDR3 sequence: CASSESAVIEAFF. The CDR3 nucleotides are TGTGCCAGCAGTGAATCCGCGGTCATTGAAGCTTTCTTT.